This TCR beta chain was obtained from a study of blood T cell repertoires in COVID-19. Study-wide context: Whether acute or convalescent, the COVID-19 samples came from the United States, Italy and Spain.

Generated by immunoSEQ multiplex PCR, the TCRdb table keeps only in-frame clones and is missing some. The sample shows roughly 500,000 clones, less than 90% of them seen only once. The germline gives CDR1 SGHTA, CDR2 FQGNSA. CDR3 length: 17 residues. Losses at the gene ends were 5 bases for V and 5 bases for J; bases not matched to a gene: 8. Recovery among Cohort 3 donors was established by two negative PCRs, clearance, or symptom resolution. Sequencing was carried out using PBMCs or T cells enriched from blood (not recorded which). The sequence came from an older woman who had recovered from COVID-19. The chain is built from TRBV7-2 and TRBJ2-3; 15 nucleotides align to TRBD2. The chain's CDR3 is CASSLRTSGGVGDTQYF. The CDR3 coding sequence is TGTGCCAGCAGCCTTAGGACTAGCGGGGGGGTTGGAGATACGCAGTATTTT.